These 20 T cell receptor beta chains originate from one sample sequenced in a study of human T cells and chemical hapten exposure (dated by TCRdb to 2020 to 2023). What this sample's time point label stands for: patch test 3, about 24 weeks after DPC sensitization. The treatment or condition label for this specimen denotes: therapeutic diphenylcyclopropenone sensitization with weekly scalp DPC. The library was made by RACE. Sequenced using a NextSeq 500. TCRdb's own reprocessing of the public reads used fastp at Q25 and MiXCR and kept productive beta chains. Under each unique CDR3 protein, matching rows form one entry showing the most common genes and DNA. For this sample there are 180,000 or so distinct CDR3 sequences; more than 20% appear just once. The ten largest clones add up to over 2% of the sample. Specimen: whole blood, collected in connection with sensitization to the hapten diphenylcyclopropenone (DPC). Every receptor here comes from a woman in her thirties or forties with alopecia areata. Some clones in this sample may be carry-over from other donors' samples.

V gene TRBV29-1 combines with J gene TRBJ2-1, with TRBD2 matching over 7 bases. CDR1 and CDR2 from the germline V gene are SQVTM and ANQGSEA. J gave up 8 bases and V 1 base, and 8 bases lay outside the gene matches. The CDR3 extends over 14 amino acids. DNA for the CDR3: TGCAGCGTTGAAGGGTGGACTAGAGGGGATGAGCAGTTCTTC. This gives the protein CSVEGWTRGDEQFF.

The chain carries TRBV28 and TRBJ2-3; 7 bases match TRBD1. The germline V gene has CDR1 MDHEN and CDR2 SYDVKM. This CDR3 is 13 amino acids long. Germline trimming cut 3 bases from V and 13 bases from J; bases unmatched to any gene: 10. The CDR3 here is CASSFNSGGRKYF. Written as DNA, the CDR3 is TGTGCCAGCAGTTTCAACTCAGGGGGACGGAAGTATTTT.

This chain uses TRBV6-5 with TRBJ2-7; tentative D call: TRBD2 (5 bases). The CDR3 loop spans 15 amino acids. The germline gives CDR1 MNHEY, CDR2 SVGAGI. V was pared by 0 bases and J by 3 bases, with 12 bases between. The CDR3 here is CASSYSSRGFYEQYF. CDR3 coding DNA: TGTGCCAGCAGTTACTCGAGTCGGGGATTCTACGAGCAGTACTTC.

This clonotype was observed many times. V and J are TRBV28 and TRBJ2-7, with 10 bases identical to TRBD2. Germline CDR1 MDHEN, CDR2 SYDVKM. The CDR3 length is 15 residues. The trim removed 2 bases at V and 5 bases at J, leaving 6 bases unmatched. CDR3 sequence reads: CASSLGASGSHEQYF. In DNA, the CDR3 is TGTGCCAGCAGTTTAGGGGCTAGCGGGAGCCACGAGCAGTACTTC.

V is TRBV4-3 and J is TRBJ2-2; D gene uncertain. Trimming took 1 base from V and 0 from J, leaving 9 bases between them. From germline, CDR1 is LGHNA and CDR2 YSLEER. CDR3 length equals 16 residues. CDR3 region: CASSQGPGPNTGELFF. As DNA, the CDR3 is TGCGCCAGCAGCCAAGGCCCCGGCCCGAACACCGGGGAGCTGTTTTTT.

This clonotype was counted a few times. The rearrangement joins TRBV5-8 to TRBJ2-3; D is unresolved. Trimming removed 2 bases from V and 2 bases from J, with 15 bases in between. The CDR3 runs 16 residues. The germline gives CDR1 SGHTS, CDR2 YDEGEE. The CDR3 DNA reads TGTGCCAGCAGCTTACGGCTGCATACAAACACAGATACGCAGTATTTT. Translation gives CASSLRLHTNTDTQYF. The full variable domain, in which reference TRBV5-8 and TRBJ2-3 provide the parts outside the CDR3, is EAGVTQSPTHLIKTRGQQATLRCSPISGHTSVYWYQQALGLGLQFLLWYDEGEERNRGNFPPRFSGRQFPNYSSELNVNALELEDSALYLCASSLRLHTNTDTQYFGPGTRLTVL.

CDR3 nucleotide sequence: TGTGCCAGCAGCCCGGGACGGACCTATGGCTACACCTTC. Its protein product is CASSPGRTYGYTF. The V gene is TRBV6-2 or TRBV6-3, the J gene TRBJ1-2, with D possibly being TRBD1 (5 bases). Deletions cut 6 bases from V and 4 bases from J, with 12 bases between. CDR3 size: 13 residues. Germline V gene lookup returns CDR1 MNHEY and CDR2 SVGEGT.

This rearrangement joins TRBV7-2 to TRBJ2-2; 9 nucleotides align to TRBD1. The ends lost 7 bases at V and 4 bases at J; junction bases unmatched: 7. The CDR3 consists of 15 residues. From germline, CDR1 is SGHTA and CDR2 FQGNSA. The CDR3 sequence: CASTINRGRTGELFF. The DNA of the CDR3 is TGTGCCAGCACAATCAACAGGGGGCGCACCGGGGAGCTGTTTTTT.

This CDR3 is CASSLVRGDQPQHF. In DNA, the CDR3 is TGTGCCAGCAGCTTAGTGAGGGGGGATCAGCCCCAGCATTTT. V is TRBV7-2 and J is TRBJ1-5; tentative D call: TRBD1 (6 bases). V lost 1 base and J 5 bases, leaving 9 bases between the germline ends. Germline V CDR1 and CDR2: SGHTA, FQGNSA. The CDR3 is 14 residues long.

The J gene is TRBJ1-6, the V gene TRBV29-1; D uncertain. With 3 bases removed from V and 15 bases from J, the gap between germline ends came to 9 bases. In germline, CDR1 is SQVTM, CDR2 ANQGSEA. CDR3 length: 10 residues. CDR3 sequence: CSVEAGGLHF. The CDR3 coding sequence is TGCAGCGTTGAGGCAGGTGGCCTCCACTTT.

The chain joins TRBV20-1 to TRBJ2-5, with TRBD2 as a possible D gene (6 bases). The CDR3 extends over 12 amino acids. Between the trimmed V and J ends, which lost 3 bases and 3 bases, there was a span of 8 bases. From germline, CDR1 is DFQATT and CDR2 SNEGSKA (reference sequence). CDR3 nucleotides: TGCAGTGCTAGCGGGAGCGAAGAGACCCAGTACTTC. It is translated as CSASGSEETQYF.

The CDR3, as DNA: TGCGCCAGCAGCCAAGTCCGGGCTAGCGCATACAATGAGCAGTTCTTC. Its translation is CASSQVRASAYNEQFF. The chain recombines TRBV4-3 with TRBJ2-1, with TRBD2 as a possible D gene (6 bases). Trimming took 1 base from V and 4 from J, leaving 14 bases between them. Germline CDR1 LGHNA, CDR2 YSLEER. The length of the CDR3 is 16 residues.

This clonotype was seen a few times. The chain's CDR3 is CASSPRRDRGHGYTF. CDR3 nucleotides: TGTGCCAGCAGCCCAAGACGTGACAGGGGGCATGGCTACACCTTC. The J gene is TRBJ1-2, the V gene TRBV7-8; the match to TRBD1 covers 10 bases. The CDR3 runs to 15 residues. J gave up 6 bases and V 5 bases, and 9 bases lay outside the gene matches. Per the germline V gene, CDR1 is SGHVS and CDR2 is FQNEAQ.

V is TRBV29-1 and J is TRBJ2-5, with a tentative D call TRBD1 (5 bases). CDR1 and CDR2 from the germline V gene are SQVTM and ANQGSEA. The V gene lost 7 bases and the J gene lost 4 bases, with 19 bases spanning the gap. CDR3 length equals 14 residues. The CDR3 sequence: CSALSGRVRETQYF. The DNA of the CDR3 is TGCAGCGCACTAAGTGGCAGGGTCAGAGAGACCCAGTACTTC.

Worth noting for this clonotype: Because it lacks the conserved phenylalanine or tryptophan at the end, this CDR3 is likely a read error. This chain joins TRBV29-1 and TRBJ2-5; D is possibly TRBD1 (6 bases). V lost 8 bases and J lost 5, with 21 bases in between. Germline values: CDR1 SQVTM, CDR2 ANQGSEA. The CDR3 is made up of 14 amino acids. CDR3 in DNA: TGCAGCTCCAACCGCCCGGGGCAGGGGGAGACCCAGTACCTC. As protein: CSSNRPGQGETQYL.

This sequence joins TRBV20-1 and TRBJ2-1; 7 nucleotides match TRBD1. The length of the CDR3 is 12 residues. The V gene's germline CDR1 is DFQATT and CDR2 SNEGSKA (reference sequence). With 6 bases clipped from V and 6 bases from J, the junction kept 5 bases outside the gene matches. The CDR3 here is CSAVRQGNEQFF. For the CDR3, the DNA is TGCAGTGCCGTTAGACAGGGCAATGAGCAGTTCTTC.

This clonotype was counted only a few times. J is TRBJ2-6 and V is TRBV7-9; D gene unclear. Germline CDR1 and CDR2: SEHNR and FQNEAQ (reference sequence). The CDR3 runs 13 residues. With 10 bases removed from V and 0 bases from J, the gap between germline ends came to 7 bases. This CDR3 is CATLYSGANVLTF. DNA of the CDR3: TGTGCCACCTTGTACTCTGGGGCCAACGTCCTGACTTTC.

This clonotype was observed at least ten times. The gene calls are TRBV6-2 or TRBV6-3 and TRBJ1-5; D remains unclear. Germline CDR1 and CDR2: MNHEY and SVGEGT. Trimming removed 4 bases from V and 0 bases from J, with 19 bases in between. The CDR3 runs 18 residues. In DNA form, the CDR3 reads TGTGCCAGCAGTTCTCGGGCAGGAGCAAGTTTTAGCAATCAGCCCCAGCATTTT. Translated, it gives CASSSRAGASFSNQPQHF.

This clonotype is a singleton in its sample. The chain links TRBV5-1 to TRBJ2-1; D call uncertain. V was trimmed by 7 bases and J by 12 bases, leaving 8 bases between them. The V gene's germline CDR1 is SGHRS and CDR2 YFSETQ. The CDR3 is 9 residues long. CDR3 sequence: CASVLGQFF. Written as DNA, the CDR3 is TGCGCCAGCGTGCTAGGGCAGTTCTTC. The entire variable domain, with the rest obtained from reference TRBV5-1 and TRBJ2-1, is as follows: KAGVTQTPRYLIKTRGQQVTLSCSPISGHRSVSWYQQTPGQGLQFLFEYFSETQRNKGNFPGRFSGRQFSNSRSEMNVSTLELGDSALYLCASVLGQFFGPGTRLTVL.

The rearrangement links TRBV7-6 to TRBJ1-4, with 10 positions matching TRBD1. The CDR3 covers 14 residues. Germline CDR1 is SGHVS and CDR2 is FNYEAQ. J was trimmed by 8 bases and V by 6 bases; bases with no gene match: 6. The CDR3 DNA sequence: TGTGCCAGCAGTGAGACGGGACAGGGGGAAAAACTGTTTTTT. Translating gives CASSETGQGEKLFF.